The 12 T cell receptor beta chains given below trace back to one sample, sequenced in a study of CD8 T cells in ankylosing spondylitis (dated 2017 in TCRdb). The library was produced with 5' RACE. The sample was run on an Illumina HiSeq 2500. TCRdb reprocessing: public reads trimmed at Q25 with fastp, clones called with MiXCR, in-frame beta chains kept. Each entry merges the rows of one CDR3 protein and shows their most common DNA and genes. Here the sample has tens of thousands of distinct CDR3 sequences; approximately 3% occur a single time. The ten biggest clones cover about 2.8% of the sample. Sequenced sample: blood, either unsorted or a sorted T cell fraction (not recorded which). The receptors stem from a male donor with ankylosing spondylitis or in good health (not recorded which).

This clonotype was detected many times. The chain recombines TRBV5-3 with TRBJ2-1; 8 nucleotides match TRBD2. TRBV5-3 is noted as an ORF with a role that remains uncertain. V shed 4 bases and J 1 base; nucleotides not matched to a gene: 7. There are 16 residues in the CDR3. CDR3 in amino acids: CARSILADPSYNEQFF. CDR3 coding DNA: TGTGCCAGAAGCATACTAGCGGACCCTTCCTACAATGAGCAGTTCTTC.

In its sample, this clonotype was seen many times. The chain has TRBV9 and TRBJ2-3, with 14 bases aligning to TRBD2. Per germline, CDR1 SGDLS and CDR2 YYNGEE. V shed 5 bases, J shed 3 bases, and the junction held 11 bases outside the gene matches. This CDR3 spans 18 amino acids. This chain's CDR3 is CASRKGLTSGGATDTQYF. In DNA form, the CDR3 reads TGTGCCAGCAGGAAAGGTCTGACTAGCGGGGGGGCGACAGATACGCAGTATTTT. The whole variable domain, filled in from reference TRBV9 and TRBJ2-3, reads DSGVTQTPKHLITATGQRVTLRCSPRSGDLSVYWYQQSLDQGLQFLIQYYNGEERAKGNILERFSAQQFPDLHSELNLSSLELGDSALYFCASRKGLTSGGATDTQYFGPGTRLTVL.

This clonotype showed up many times. This chain links TRBV9 with TRBJ2-2; D possibly corresponds to TRBD2 (5 bases). The germline V gene has CDR1 SGDLS and CDR2 YYNGEE. V shed 0 bases and J shed 6 bases, with 12 bases lying between them. The CDR3 contains 15 residues. CDR3 loop: CASSVALVNAGELFF. The CDR3 DNA reads as TGTGCCAGCAGCGTAGCACTAGTTAACGCCGGGGAGCTGTTTTTT.

This clonotype is classed as medium-sized. The chain has TRBV6-4 and TRBJ1-1, with a weak D call TRBD1 (5 bases). The CDR3 covers 15 residues. Trimming removed 2 bases from V and 1 base from J, with 11 bases in between. Germline V gene sequence: CDR1 MRHNA, CDR2 SNTAGT. DNA for the CDR3: TGTGCCAGCAGTGACCGGCAGGGACCGAACACTGAAGCTTTCTTT. Translated, it gives CASSDRQGPNTEAFF.

This clonotype occurred many times. The chain carries TRBV9 and TRBJ2-1; unclear D gene. Per germline, CDR1 SGDLS and CDR2 YYNGEE. The CDR3 runs 14 residues. V dropped 0 bases and J dropped 7 bases, with 11 bases sitting between them. As DNA, the CDR3 is TGTGCCAGCAGCGTAGTAGGTATCCCTAATGAGCAGTTCTTC. It encodes CASSVVGIPNEQFF.

This clonotype has a count of ten or more. V usage is TRBV9 and J usage is TRBJ1-5; a possible D gene is TRBD1 (6 bases). Germline CDR1 and CDR2: SGDLS and YYNGEE. The ends were cut back, 4 bases at V and 4 bases at J, with 12 bases in the middle. There are 14 residues in the CDR3. This CDR3 is CASSTGTPNQPQHF. CDR3 coding DNA: TGTGCCAGCAGCACCGGGACACCAAATCAGCCCCAGCATTTT.

This clonotype appeared many times. The J gene is TRBJ2-2, the V gene TRBV9; 7 bases line up with TRBD1. Germline loops: CDR1 SGDLS, CDR2 YYNGEE. The CDR3 sequence is 14 residues long. V lost 0 bases, J lost 6 bases, and 2 bases stayed unmatched. As DNA, the CDR3 is TGTGCCAGCAGCGTAGAGGGGGCGCCCGGGGAGCTGTTTTTT. Translating gives CASSVEGAPGELFF.

This clonotype came up many times. The chain employs TRBV30 and TRBJ2-7; 7 bases align to TRBD2. Trimming cost V 5 bases and J 4 bases; bases outside gene matches: 11. Germline loops: CDR1 GTSNPN, CDR2 SVGIG (reference sequence). This CDR3 is built from 14 residues. CDR3 in amino acids: CAWGRRGVWYEQYV. The CDR3 coding sequence is TGTGCCTGGGGGCGTCGGGGGGTTTGGTACGAGCAGTACGTC.

This clonotype was counted many times. This rearrangement joins TRBV9 to TRBJ2-3; D is perhaps TRBD2 (6 bases). With 0 bases removed from V and 0 bases from J, the gap between germline ends came to 8 bases. Germline CDR1 and CDR2: SGDLS and YYNGEE. The CDR3 consists of 15 residues. This CDR3 is CASSVGLDSTDTQYF. The CDR3 region has the DNA TGTGCCAGCAGCGTAGGACTAGACAGCACAGATACGCAGTATTTT.

The gene calls are TRBV5-3 and TRBJ2-3, with 9 bases lining up with TRBD2. TRBV5-3 is labeled an ORF, and its function is uncertain. The length of the CDR3 is 16 residues. J was trimmed by 2 bases and V by 4 bases; bases with no gene match: 8. The CDR3, as DNA: TGTGCCAGAAGCCCTTGGCGGGAGGGTGACACAGATACGCAGTATTTT. Encoded protein: CARSPWREGDTDTQYF.

This clonotype was recorded many times. This rearrangement joins TRBV9 to TRBJ1-5, with 9 nucleotides matching TRBD1. The CDR3 consists of 14 residues. Trimming took 4 bases from V and 4 from J; bases not matched to a gene: 3. Germline loops: CDR1 SGDLS, CDR2 YYNGEE. CDR3 amino acids: CASSPTGGNQPQHF. DNA for the CDR3: TGTGCCAGCAGCCCGACAGGGGGTAATCAGCCCCAGCATTTT.

This clonotype was seen at least ten times. This chain uses TRBV9 with TRBJ1-4; TRBD1 matches 7 bases. The CDR3 is 18 residues long. V dropped 4 bases and J dropped 0; count of bases not matched to a gene: 12. The germline CDR1 and CDR2 sequences are SGDLS and YYNGEE. The CDR3 sequence is CASSPAWTGPATNEKLFF. The CDR3, as DNA: TGTGCCAGCAGCCCCGCCTGGACAGGACCCGCAACTAATGAAAAACTGTTTTTT.